This T cell receptor (beta chain) emerged from a study of PD-1 blockade in classical Hodgkin lymphoma. Produced via immunoSEQ multiplex PCR; TCRdb's table is partial and in-frame only. The repertoire holds 70,000 or so clones, with about 94% as singletons. V lost 4 bases, J lost 0 bases, and 13 bases lay in between. This CDR3 contains 16 residues. The germline V gene has CDR1 SGHVS and CDR2 FNYEAQ. The time point is: newly diagnosed, previously untreated cHL patient sample. This receptor was identified in a human donor with classical Hodgkin lymphoma. This chain joins TRBV7-6 and TRBJ1-3; TRBD1 might be the D (5 bases). Specimen: peripheral blood mononuclear cells (PBMCs). The CDR3 loop reads CASSSYNRNSGNTIYF. The CDR3, as DNA: TGTGCCAGCAGCTCATATAACAGGAACTCTGGAAACACCATATATTTT.